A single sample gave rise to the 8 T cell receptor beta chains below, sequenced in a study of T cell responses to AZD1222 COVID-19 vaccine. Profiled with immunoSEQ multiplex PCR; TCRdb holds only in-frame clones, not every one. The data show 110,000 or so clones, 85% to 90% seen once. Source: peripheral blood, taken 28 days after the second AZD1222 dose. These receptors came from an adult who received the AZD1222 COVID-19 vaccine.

Here the CDR3 reads CASSVYNSPLHF. The CDR3 DNA reads as TGTGCCAGCAGCGTCTATAATTCACCCCTCCACTTT. The V and J genes are TRBV7-9 and TRBJ1-6; no definite D call. CDR3 length: 12 residues. Trimming removed 5 bases from V and 3 bases from J, with 2 bases in between. CDR1 and CDR2 (germline): SEHNR, FQNEAQ (reference sequence).

The CDR3 DNA reads TGTGCCAGTAGTATCAAGGGGGCGGAATCACCCCTCCACTTT. Protein product: CASSIKGAESPLHF. The V gene is TRBV19, the J gene TRBJ1-6, with 7 bases lining up with TRBD1. The CDR3 length is 14 residues. Trimming at V came to 3 bases and at J to 10 bases, leaving 6 bases not matched to a gene. From germline, CDR1 is LNHDA and CDR2 SQIVND (reference sequence).

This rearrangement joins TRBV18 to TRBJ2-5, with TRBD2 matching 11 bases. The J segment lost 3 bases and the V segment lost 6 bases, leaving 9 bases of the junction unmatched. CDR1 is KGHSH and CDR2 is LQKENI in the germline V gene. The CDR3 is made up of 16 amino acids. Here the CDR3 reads CASSSFPTSGEETQYF. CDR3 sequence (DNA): TGTGCCAGCTCCTCCTTTCCGACTAGCGGGGAAGAGACCCAGTACTTC.

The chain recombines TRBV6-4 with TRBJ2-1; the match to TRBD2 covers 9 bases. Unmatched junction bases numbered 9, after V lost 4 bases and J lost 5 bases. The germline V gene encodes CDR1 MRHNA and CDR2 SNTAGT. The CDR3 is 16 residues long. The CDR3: CASSVLAGDSDNEQFF. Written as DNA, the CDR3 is TGTGCCAGCAGTGTCTTAGCGGGAGACTCTGACAATGAGCAGTTCTTC.

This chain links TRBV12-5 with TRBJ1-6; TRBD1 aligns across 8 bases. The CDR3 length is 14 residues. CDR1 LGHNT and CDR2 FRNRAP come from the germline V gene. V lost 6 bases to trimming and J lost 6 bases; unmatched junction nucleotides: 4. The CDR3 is CASGLGTGNSPLHF. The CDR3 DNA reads TGTGCTAGTGGCCTAGGGACAGGTAATTCACCCCTCCACTTT.

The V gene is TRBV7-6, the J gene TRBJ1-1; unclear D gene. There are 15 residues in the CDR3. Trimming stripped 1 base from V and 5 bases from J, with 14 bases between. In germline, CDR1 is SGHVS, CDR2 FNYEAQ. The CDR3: CASSLGTGWETEAFF. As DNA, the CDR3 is TGTGCCAGCAGCTTAGGAACGGGTTGGGAAACTGAAGCTTTCTTT.

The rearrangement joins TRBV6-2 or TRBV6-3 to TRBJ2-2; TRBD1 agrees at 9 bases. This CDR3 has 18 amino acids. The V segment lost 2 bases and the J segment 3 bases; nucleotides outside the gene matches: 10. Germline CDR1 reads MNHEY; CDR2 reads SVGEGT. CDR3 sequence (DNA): TGTGCCAGCAGTTACCGCCTATCCCGGGACAGGGACACCGGGGAGCTGTTTTTT. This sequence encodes CASSYRLSRDRDTGELFF.

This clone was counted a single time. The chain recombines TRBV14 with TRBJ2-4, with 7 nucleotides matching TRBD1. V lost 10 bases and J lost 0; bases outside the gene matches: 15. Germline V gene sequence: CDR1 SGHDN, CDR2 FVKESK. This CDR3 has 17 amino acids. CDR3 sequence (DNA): TGTGCCACGGACCGGGACAGAAACCCTCTAGCCAAAAACATTCAGTACTTC. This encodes CATDRDRNPLAKNIQYF.